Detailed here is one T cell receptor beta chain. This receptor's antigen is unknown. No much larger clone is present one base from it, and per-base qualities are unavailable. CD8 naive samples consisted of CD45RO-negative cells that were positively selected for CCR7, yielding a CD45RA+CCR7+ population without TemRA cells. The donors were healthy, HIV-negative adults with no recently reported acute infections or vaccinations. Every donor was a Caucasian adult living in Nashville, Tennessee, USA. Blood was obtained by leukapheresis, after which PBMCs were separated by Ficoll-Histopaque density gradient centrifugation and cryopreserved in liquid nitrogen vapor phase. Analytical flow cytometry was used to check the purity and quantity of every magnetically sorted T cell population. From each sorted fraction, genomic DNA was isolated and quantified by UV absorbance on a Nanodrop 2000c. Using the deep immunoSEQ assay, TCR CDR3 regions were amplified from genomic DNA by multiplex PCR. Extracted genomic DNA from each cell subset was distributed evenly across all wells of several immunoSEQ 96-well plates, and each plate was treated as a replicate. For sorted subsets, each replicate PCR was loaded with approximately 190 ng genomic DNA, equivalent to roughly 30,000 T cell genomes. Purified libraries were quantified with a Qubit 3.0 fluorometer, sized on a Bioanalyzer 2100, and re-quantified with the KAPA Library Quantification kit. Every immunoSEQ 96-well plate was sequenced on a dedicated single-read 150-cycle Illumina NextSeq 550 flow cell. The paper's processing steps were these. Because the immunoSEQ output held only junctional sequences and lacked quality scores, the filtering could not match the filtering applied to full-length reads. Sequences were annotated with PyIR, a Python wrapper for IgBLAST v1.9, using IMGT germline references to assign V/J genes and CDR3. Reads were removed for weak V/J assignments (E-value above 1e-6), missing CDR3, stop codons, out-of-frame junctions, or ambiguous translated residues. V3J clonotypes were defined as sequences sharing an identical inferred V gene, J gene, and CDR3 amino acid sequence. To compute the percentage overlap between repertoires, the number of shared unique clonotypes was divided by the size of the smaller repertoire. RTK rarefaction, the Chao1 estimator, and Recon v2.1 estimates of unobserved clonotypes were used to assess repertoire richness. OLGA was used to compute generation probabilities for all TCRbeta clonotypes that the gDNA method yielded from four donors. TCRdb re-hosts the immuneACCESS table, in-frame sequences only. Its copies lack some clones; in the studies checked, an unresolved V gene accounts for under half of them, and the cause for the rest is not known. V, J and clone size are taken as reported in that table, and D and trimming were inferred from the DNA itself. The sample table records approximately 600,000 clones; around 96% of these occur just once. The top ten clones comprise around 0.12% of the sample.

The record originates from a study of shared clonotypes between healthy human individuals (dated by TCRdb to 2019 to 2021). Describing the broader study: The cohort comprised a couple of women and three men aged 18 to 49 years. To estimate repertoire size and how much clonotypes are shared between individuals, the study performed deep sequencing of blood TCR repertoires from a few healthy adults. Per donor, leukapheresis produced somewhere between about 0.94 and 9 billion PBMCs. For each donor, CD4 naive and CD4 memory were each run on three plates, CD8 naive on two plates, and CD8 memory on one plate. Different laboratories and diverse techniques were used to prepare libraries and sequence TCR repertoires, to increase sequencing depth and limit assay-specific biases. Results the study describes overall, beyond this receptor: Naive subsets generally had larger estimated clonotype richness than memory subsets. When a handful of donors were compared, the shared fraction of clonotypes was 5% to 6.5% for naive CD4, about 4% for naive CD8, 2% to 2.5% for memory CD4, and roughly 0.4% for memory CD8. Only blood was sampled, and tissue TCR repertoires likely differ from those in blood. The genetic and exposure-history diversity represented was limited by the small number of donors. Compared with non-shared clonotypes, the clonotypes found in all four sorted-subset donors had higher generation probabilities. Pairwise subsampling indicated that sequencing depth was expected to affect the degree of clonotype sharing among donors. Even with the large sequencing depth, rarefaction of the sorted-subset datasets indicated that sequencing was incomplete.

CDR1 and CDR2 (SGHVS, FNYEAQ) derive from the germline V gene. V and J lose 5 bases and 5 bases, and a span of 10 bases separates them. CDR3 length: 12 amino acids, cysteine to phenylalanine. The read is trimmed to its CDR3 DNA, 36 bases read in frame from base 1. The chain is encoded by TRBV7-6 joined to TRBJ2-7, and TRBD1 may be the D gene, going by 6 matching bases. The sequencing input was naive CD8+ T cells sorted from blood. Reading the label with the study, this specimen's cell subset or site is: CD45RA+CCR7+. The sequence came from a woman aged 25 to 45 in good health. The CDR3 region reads CASSTTGNEQYF. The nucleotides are TGTGCCAGCAGCACGACAGGTAACGAGCAGTACTTC.